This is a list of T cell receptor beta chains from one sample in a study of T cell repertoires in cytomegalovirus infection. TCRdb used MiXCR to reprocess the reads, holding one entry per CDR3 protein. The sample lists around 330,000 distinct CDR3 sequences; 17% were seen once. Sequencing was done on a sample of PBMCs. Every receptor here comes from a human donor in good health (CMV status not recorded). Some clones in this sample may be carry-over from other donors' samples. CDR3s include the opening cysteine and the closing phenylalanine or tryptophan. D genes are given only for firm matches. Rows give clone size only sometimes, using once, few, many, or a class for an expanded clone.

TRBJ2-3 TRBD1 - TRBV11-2 TGTGCCAGCAGCTCCCTCGGGACAGGGAAGGGGGATACGCAGTATTTT CASSSLGTGKGDTQYF
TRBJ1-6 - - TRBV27 TGTGCCAGCAGTTTAGAGGGGTTGAGGTCACCCCTCCACTTT CASSLEGLRSPLHF
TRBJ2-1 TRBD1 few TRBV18 TGTGCCAGCTCACCACCGGAAGCAGGGGGAAAAAATGAGCAGTTCTTC CASSPPEAGGKNEQFF
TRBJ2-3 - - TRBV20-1 TGCAGTGCTAGAGAGATTAGACCCACAGATACGCAGTATTTT CSAREIRPTDTQYF
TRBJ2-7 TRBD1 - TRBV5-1 TGCGCCAGCAGCCCGGGACAGGGAGACGACTACGAGCAGTACTTC CASSPGQGDDYEQYF
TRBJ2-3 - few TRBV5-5 TGTGCCAGCAGCTTGGGCGGGGCATACAGCACAGATACGCAGTATTTT CASSLGGAYSTDTQYF
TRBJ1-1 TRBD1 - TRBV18 TGTGCCAGCTCCCCGGACAGGGATGAAGCTTTCTTT CASSPDRDEAFF
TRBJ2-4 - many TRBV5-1 TGCGCCAGCAGCTTGGAGGGGATCAAAAACATTCAGTACTTC CASSLEGIKNIQYF
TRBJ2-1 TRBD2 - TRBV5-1 TGCGCCAGCAGTGGGACTAGCGGGGGAGATGAGCAGTTCTTC CASSGTSGGDEQFF
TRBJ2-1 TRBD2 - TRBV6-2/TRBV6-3 TGTGCCAGCAGTACCCGGGGGGATGAGCAGTTCTTC CASSTRGDEQFF
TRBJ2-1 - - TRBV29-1 TGCAGCGTTGAGTCCACATACAATGAGCAGTTCTTC CSVESTYNEQFF
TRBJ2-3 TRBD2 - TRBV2 TGTGCCAGCAGTGTACTAGCGGGGACAGATACGCAGTATTTT CASSVLAGTDTQYF
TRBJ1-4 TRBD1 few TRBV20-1 TGCAGTGCTAGACCACGACAGGGTAACAATGAAAAACTGTTTTTT CSARPRQGNNEKLFF
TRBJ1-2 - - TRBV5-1 TGCGCCAGCAGCCTGGACGACTATGGCTACACCTTC CASSLDDYGYTF
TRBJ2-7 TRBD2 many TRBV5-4 TGTGCCAGCAGCTCGGGAACTAGCGGGGGGGGATTATCCTACGAGCAGTACTTC CASSSGTSGGGLSYEQYF
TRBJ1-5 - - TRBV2 TGTGCCAGCAGCGGTGCCGGGGGGAAACAGCCCCAGCATTTT CASSGAGGKQPQHF
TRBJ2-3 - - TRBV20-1 TGCAGTGCTAGAGGCGGGGCCATTAGCACAGATACGCAGTATTTT CSARGGAISTDTQYF
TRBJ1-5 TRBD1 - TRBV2 TGTGCCAGCAGTGGGGACAGGGGTTATCAGCCCCAGCATTTT CASSGDRGYQPQHF
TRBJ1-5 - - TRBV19 TGTGCCAGTAGTATCCGGGACACGGGTCAGCCCCAGCATTTT CASSIRDTGQPQHF
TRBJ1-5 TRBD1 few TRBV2 TGTGCCAGCAGAGGGGACAGCCAGCCCCAGCATTTT CASRGDSQPQHF
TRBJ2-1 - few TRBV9 TGTGCCAGCAGCGTAGCTCCCAGGGACAATGAGCAGTTCTTC CASSVAPRDNEQFF
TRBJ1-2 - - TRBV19 TGTGCCAGTAGCCCCAGCGCGGGGTATGGCTACACCTTC CASSPSAGYGYTF
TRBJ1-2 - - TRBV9 TGTGCCAGCAGCGTAGGCGGGATCTATGGCTACACCTTC CASSVGGIYGYTF
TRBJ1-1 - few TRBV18 TGTGCCAGCTCACTTAGGACAGATATGAACACTGAAGCTTTCTTT CASSLRTDMNTEAFF
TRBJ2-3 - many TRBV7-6 TGTGCCAGCAGCCGACCCGGCCAGGGGTTCGATACGCAGTATTTT CASSRPGQGFDTQYF